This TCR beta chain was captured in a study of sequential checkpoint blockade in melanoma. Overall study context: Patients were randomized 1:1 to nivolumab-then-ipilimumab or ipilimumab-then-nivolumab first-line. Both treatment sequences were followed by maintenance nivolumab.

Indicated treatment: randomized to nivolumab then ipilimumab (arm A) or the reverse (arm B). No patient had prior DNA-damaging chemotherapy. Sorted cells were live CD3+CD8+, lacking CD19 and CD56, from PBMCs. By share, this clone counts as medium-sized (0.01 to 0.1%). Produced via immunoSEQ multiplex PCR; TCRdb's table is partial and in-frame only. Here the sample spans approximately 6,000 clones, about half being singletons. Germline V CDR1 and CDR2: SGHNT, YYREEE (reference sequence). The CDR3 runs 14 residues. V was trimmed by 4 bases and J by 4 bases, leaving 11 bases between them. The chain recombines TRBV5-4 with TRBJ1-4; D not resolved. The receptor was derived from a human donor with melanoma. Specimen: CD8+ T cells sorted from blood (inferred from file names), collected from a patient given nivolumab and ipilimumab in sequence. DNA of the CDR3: TGTGCCAGCAGCACCCTAGACGTTAATGAAAAACTGTTTTTT. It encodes CASSTLDVNEKLFF. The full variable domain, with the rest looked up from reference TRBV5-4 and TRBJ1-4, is ETGVTQSPTHLIKTRGQQVTLRCSSQSGHNTVSWYQQALGQGPQFIFQYYREEENGRGNFPPRFSGLQFPNYSSELNVNALELDDSALYLCASSTLDVNEKLFFGSGTQLSVL.